This TCR beta chain was retrieved from a study of blood T cell repertoires in COVID-19 (dated by TCRdb to 2018 to 2021). Study-wide context: Samples covering the acute and convalescent phases of COVID-19 were provided by collaborators in the United States, Italy and Spain. The prospective study material was composed of cDNA or gDNA derived from T cells, B-cell-depleted T cells, or PBMCs. Subjects who had been exposed to COVID-19, were actively infected with it, or had recovered from it provided the deeply sampled blood TCRbeta repertoires that made up the dataset. The repertoires were released in a freely available public database meant as a resource for research on the immune response to SARS-CoV-2. Samples were obtained from the ongoing ImmuneRACE study (first 160 participants) and from some 1,200 subjects provided by 6 global collaborators. Nearly every sample came with metadata listing a de-identified subject ID, COVID-19 status, age in years and sex. Where HLA class I and class II types were available, the types were taken from metadata supplied by the sample provider, not from assay-based typing. Overall study results and their limits: Clinical and demographic metadata were provided uncurated, with the amount varying by source and participant.

TCRbeta CDR3 regions were amplified from genomic DNA using the immunoSEQ Assay, a bias-controlled multiplex PCR. As for the authors' bioinformatics: The number of nucleated cells in each sample was estimated by amplification of reference gene primers within the assay. To quantify the absolute abundance of each unique TCRbeta CDR3 rearrangement, sequence reads were collapsed and filtered. Productive Simpson clonality was computed per sample as the square root of Simpson's diversity index over productive rearrangements. TCRdb carries this immuneACCESS record with in-frame sequences only. Its versions omit some clonotypes, under half of them owing to an unresolved V gene in the studies checked, with the rest unexplained. For V, J and clone size, that table is used; D and trimming come from the DNA. This sample holds about 260,000 clones; around 90% were observed only once. Less than 0.9% of the sample is taken by the ten largest.

This clone has a single count. Its antigen has not been determined. No much larger clone is present one base from it, and per-base qualities are unavailable. Participants in the prospective study were aged about 18 to 95 years, lived in 20 to 30 United States geographic areas, and enrolled through a virtual design. In the prospective study, cohorts were assigned on the basis of participant-reported clinical history obtained from a screening survey and a study questionnaire. Exposed participants had been in contact with someone with a PCR-confirmed or clinician-diagnosed COVID-19 case within 2 weeks of study entry. In the prospective study, whole blood, serum and a nasopharyngeal or oropharyngeal swab were collected from each participant by mobile phlebotomists. Prospective study participants could optionally give additional blood draws and questionnaires over an approximately two-month period. Before DNA extraction, prospective study blood samples were shipped either frozen or at room temperature.

From its cysteine to its phenylalanine, the CDR3 spans 16 amino acids. The kept DNA is CDR3 alone, 48 bases in frame from the first base. Germline trimming amounts to 0 bases on V and 6 bases on J, with 9 as the count of junction bases outside the gene matches. CDR1 SGHTA and CDR2 FQGNSA are derived from the germline V gene. This TCR was recovered from a man in his fifties or sixties who had been exposed to COVID-19. The material sequenced was PBMCs or T cells enriched from blood (not recorded which). The V gene is TRBV7-2 and the J gene is TRBJ1-1, and 8 junctional nucleotides match TRBD1. The CDR3 reads CASSLAVDRVIPEAFF. The DNA sequence is given as TGTGCCAGCAGCTTAGCGGTGGACAGGGTTATTCCTGAAGCTTTCTTT.